This is a list of T cell receptor beta chains from one sample in a study of early T cells in non-severe SARS-CoV-2 infection. TCRdb analysed the 5' RACE reads with MiXCR anew, one entry per CDR3 protein. This sample has about 80,000 distinct CDR3 sequences, with around an eighth found just once. The sample taken for sequencing was whole blood. These receptors were taken from an adult who was a healthcare worker with PCR-confirmed SARS-CoV-2 infection or an uninfected control (not recorded which). The CDR3 runs from the conserved cysteine through the conserved F or W. The D gene is left open where the match is weak. A row's size may be missing; if present it is once, few, many or a size class.

D	size	V	J	CDR3	DNA
NA	NA	TRBV2	TRBJ2-2	CASSARGTGELFF	TGTGCCAGCAGTGCGCGGGGTACCGGGGAGCTGTTTTTT
TRBD1	few	TRBV6-2/TRBV6-3	TRBJ1-5	CASRTGSNQPQHF	TGTGCCAGCAGGACAGGGAGCAATCAGCCCCAGCATTTT
NA	many	TRBV12-3/TRBV12-4	TRBJ1-1	CASSLKEGTEAFF	TGTGCCAGCAGTTTAAAAGAGGGCACTGAAGCTTTCTTT
NA	NA	TRBV19	TRBJ2-3	CASSLTFNGGGGRTDTQYF	TGTGCCAGTAGTCTCACCTTCAACGGGGGCGGAGGTCGCACAGATACGCAGTATTTT
NA	many	TRBV5-6	TRBJ2-7	CASSLTDEQYF	TGTGCCAGCAGCTTAACGGACGAGCAGTACTTC
TRBD1	many	TRBV29-1	TRBJ1-3	CSVGDSTATIYF	TGCAGCGTTGGGGACAGCACCGCCACCATATATTTT
NA	many	TRBV11-2	TRBJ2-3	CASSITGTSQYF	TGTGCCAGCAGCATAACCGGGACTTCGCAGTATTTT
NA	many	TRBV11-2	TRBJ2-7	CASSSTTLSYEQYF	TGTGCCAGCAGCTCGACTACCCTCTCCTACGAGCAGTACTTC
NA	few	TRBV27	TRBJ1-1	CASSLWGPREDFKNTEAFF	TGTGCCAGCAGTTTATGGGGTCCCAGGGAGGATTTCAAAAACACTGAAGCTTTCTTT
NA	many	TRBV30	TRBJ2-1	CAWCRTARGVRDEQFF	TGTGCCTGGTGTAGGACCGCGAGGGGAGTCCGCGATGAGCAGTTCTTC
NA	NA	TRBV7-6	TRBJ2-7	CASSLEWGSYEQYF	TGTGCCAGCAGCTTAGAATGGGGTTCCTACGAGCAGTACTTC
NA	NA	TRBV5-1	TRBJ1-1	CASRKGLNTEAFF	TGCGCCAGCAGAAAGGGACTGAACACTGAAGCTTTCTTT
NA	many	TRBV4-1	TRBJ2-7	CASSQDESYEQYF	TGCGCCAGCAGCCAAGATGAGAGCTACGAGCAGTACTTC
TRBD2	few	TRBV2	TRBJ2-7	CASSGTSGRKNEQYF	TGTGCCAGCAGTGGGACTAGCGGGAGGAAAAACGAGCAGTACTTC
TRBD1	few	TRBV28	TRBJ2-1	CASRGTGRNEQFF	TGTGCCAGCAGGGGGACAGGGCGGAATGAGCAGTTCTTC
TRBD1	NA	TRBV6-6	TRBJ2-5	CASRPLGQGAHQETQYF	TGTGCCAGCAGGCCCCTTGGACAGGGGGCCCACCAAGAGACCCAGTACTTC
TRBD1	NA	TRBV6-5	TRBJ2-4	CASSPQGATAKNIQYF	TGTGCCAGCAGCCCACAGGGGGCGACTGCCAAAAACATTCAGTACTTC
TRBD1	many	TRBV2	TRBJ2-2	CASNIPGTANTGELFF	TGTGCCAGCAACATCCCCGGGACAGCAAACACCGGGGAGCTGTTTTTT